A single sample gave rise to the 24 T cell receptor beta chains below, sequenced in a study of cytomegalovirus exposure and HLA in healthy donors. Generated by immunoSEQ multiplex PCR, the TCRdb table keeps only in-frame clones and is missing some. The sample includes around 150,000 clones, approximately 82% of them seen just once. Sequenced material: PBMCs. The receptor source for this set is a man between 25 and 39 years old in good health and CMV-seropositive.

This clone has more than one count but fewer than ten. CDR3 residues: CASSAGVSNQPQHF. The CDR3 nucleotides are TGTGCCAGCAGTGCAGGGGTTAGCAATCAGCCCCAGCATTTT. V and J are TRBV25-1 and TRBJ1-5; TRBD1 might be the D (6 bases). V was clipped by 4 bases and J by 0 bases, with 7 bases between them. This CDR3 spans 14 amino acids. Germline CDR1 and CDR2: MGHDK and SYGVNS.

The chain carries TRBV7-7 and TRBJ2-5; 9 bases match TRBD2. V trimming: 5 bases; J trimming: 5 bases; junction bases outside the gene matches: 6. The CDR3 is made up of 14 amino acids. From germline, CDR1 is SSHAT and CDR2 FNYEAQ (reference sequence). CDR3 bases: TGTGCCAGCAGCCGGGTAGCGGGAGTGGAGACCCAGTACTTC. It codes for CASSRVAGVETQYF.

The chain is built from TRBV30 and TRBJ2-3, with 7 nucleotides matching TRBD2. The germline V gene encodes CDR1 GTSNPN and CDR2 SVGIG (reference sequence). V lost 8 bases, J lost 6 bases, and 8 bases stayed unmatched. This CDR3 has 12 residues. Here the CDR3 DNA reads TGTGCCGAGGATCGGGGAGGGGATACGCAGTATTTT. Translated, it gives CAEDRGGDTQYF.

The V and J genes are TRBV7-9 and TRBJ1-2, with D possibly TRBD1 on 5 matching bases. Germline V CDR1 and CDR2: SEHNR, FQNEAQ (reference sequence). This CDR3 contains 14 residues. V lost 4 bases to trimming and J lost 1 base, with 10 bases between them. The CDR3 DNA reads as TGTGCCAGCAGCTCGGCAGGGATTAACTATGGCTACACCTTC. Translating it yields CASSSAGINYGYTF.

CDR3 nucleotide sequence: TGTGCCAGCAGCTTAGAGGCGCAGGGGTGGCTTCAGCCCCAGCATTTT. This gives the protein CASSLEAQGWLQPQHF. V gene TRBV7-2 combines with J gene TRBJ1-5; D is perhaps TRBD1 (6 bases). V gave up 1 base and J gave up 6 bases, with 16 bases separating them. The germline gives CDR1 SGHTA, CDR2 FQGNSA. The CDR3 contains 16 residues.

This clone was seen a single time. The chain links TRBV4-2 to TRBJ2-2; 10 bases map to TRBD2. Germline assignment: CDR1 LGHNA and CDR2 YNFKEQ. The CDR3 consists of 19 residues. V dropped 3 bases and J dropped 0; count of bases not matched to a gene: 10. The CDR3 sequence: CASSHGLAATFANTGELFF. The DNA for the CDR3 is TGTGCCAGCAGCCATGGACTAGCGGCAACGTTCGCGAACACCGGGGAGCTGTTTTTT.

DNA for the CDR3: TGTGCCACCCAGAGACAGTTTGGGACCCAGTACTTC. It specifies CATQRQFGTQYF. The chain employs TRBV5-6 and TRBJ2-5; a possible D gene is TRBD1 (5 bases). The CDR3 has 12 amino acids. Germline lookup yields CDR1 SGHDT and CDR2 YYEEEE. V was pared by 9 bases and J by 7 bases, with 16 bases between.

This clone was observed a handful of times. The chain employs TRBV6-1 and TRBJ1-2; TRBD1 agrees at 10 bases. Trimming at V came to 8 bases and at J to 3 bases, leaving 9 bases not matched to a gene. Germline CDR1 MNHNS, CDR2 SASEGT. This CDR3 has 15 residues. The CDR3 DNA reads as TGTGCCAGCGGAGGGGGACAGGGGTCCTACTATGGCTACACCTTC. It codes for CASGGGQGSYYGYTF.

The V gene is TRBV7-2, the J gene TRBJ2-2; 10 bases are a match to TRBD1. V gave up 2 bases and J gave up 0 bases; unmatched junction bases: 9. CDR3 length equals 19 residues. Germline V lookup: CDR1 SGHTA, CDR2 FQGNSA. CDR3 sequence: CASSLLGQGLLPNTGELFF. In nucleotides, the CDR3 is TGTGCCAGCAGCTTACTGGGACAGGGGCTCCTACCGAACACCGGGGAGCTGTTTTTT.

This clone was found a few times. Here the CDR3 reads CASSPPASGTTGELFF. Written as DNA, the CDR3 is TGCGCCAGCAGCCCCCCGGCTAGCGGGACCACCGGGGAGCTGTTTTTT. The chain carries TRBV5-1 and TRBJ2-2, with 9 bases fitting TRBD2. The trim removed 4 bases at V and 4 bases at J, leaving 8 bases unmatched. CDR3 length: 16 residues. CDR1 and CDR2 from the germline V gene are SGHRS and YFSETQ.

V is TRBV5-1 and J is TRBJ1-2; 7 bases map to TRBD1. J was trimmed by 4 bases and V by 3 bases; bases with no gene match: 12. This CDR3 has 16 residues. Germline lookup yields CDR1 SGHRS and CDR2 YFSETQ. The CDR3 sequence is CASSSRGTQAVYGYTF. The CDR3 coding sequence is TGCGCCAGCAGCTCCAGGGGGACGCAGGCAGTCTATGGCTACACCTTC.

The chain is built from TRBV5-1 and TRBJ1-4; D possibly corresponds to TRBD1 (6 bases). V shed 1 base and J shed 5 bases, with 6 bases lying between them. Germline loops: CDR1 SGHRS, CDR2 YFSETQ. The CDR3 has 13 amino acids. CDR3 sequence: CASSLQGNEKLFF. DNA for the CDR3: TGCGCCAGCAGCTTGCAGGGGAATGAAAAACTGTTTTTT.

The chain is built from TRBV5-1 and TRBJ2-1; D may be TRBD2 (5 bases). CDR3 size: 14 residues. V was trimmed by 0 bases and J by 7 bases, leaving 11 bases between them. Per the germline V gene, CDR1 is SGHRS and CDR2 is YFSETQ. CDR3 sequence: CASSLASRGNEQFF. In DNA form, the CDR3 reads TGCGCCAGCAGCTTGGCATCCCGGGGTAATGAGCAGTTCTTC.

The chain employs TRBV21-1 and TRBJ2-2; TRBD2 was called by the table and not checked on the DNA. TRBV21-1 is a documented pseudogene. The CDR3 runs to 17 residues. The CDR3 loop is CASSQTVGGRNTGELFF. CDR3 nucleotide sequence: TGTGCCAGCAGCCAAACGGTGGGGGGGAGGAACACCGGGGAGCTGTTTTTT.

This clone came up once. V usage is TRBV30 and J usage is TRBJ1-1; possible D gene TRBD1, 6 bases. Trimming removed 3 bases from V and 2 bases from J, with 13 bases in between. Germline V gene lookup returns CDR1 GTSNPN and CDR2 SVGIG (reference sequence). This CDR3 spans 14 amino acids. The CDR3 nucleotides read TGTGCCTGGAGCAAGGGGGGGGGAAACACTGAAGCTTTCTTT. This encodes CAWSKGGGNTEAFF.

V is TRBV4-2 and J is TRBJ2-5, with TRBD2 matching 13 bases. The CDR3 sequence is 18 residues long. V lost 0 bases and J lost 5; bases outside the gene matches: 9. Germline V gives CDR1 LGHNA, CDR2 YNFKEQ. CDR3 nucleotides: TGTGCCAGCAGCCAAGATTCCCTACTAGCGGGGGGGCGGGAGACCCAGTACTTC. It specifies CASSQDSLLAGGRETQYF.

The chain recombines TRBV7-3 with TRBJ2-1, with D possibly TRBD1 on 8 matching bases. Germline V gene lookup returns CDR1 SGHTA and CDR2 FQGTGA. The CDR3 covers 17 residues. Trimming pared 5 bases from V and 12 bases from J, leaving 29 bases between. The CDR3 region is CASSANPGQGGDSGQFF. DNA of the CDR3: TGTGCCAGCAGCGCTAACCCCGGACAGGGAGGGGATAGCGGGCAGTTCTTC.

The rearrangement links TRBV25-1 to TRBJ2-1; possible D gene TRBD2, 7 bases. Germline CDR1 is MGHDK and CDR2 is SYGVNS. V was cut by 4 bases and J by 4 bases, with 20 bases left in between. This CDR3 comprises 17 residues. CDR3 residues: CASSATGRGLRYNEQFF. Written as DNA, the CDR3 is TGTGCCAGCAGTGCTACAGGGCGGGGGCTCAGGTACAATGAGCAGTTCTTC.

The V gene is TRBV5-1, the J gene TRBJ2-1, with 10 bases identical to TRBD1. The CDR3 runs to 15 residues. V lost 5 bases to trimming and J lost 6 bases; unmatched junction nucleotides: 8. In germline, CDR1 is SGHRS, CDR2 YFSETQ. CDR3 nucleotide sequence: TGCGCCAGCAGTGTCACCGGGACAGGGGCCAATGAGCAGTTCTTC. This gives the protein CASSVTGTGANEQFF.

In nucleotides, the CDR3 is TGTGCCAGCAGCTCCACCAAACACCCTACGCAGTATTTT. Translated, it gives CASSSTKHPTQYF. V is TRBV6-6 and J is TRBJ2-3; D gene ambiguous. V gave up 6 bases and J gave up 8 bases, with 15 bases separating them. The CDR3 totals 13 residues. CDR1 and CDR2 (germline): MNHNY, SVGAGI (reference sequence).

V and J are TRBV6-1 and TRBJ2-3; TRBD2 might be the D (6 bases). The CDR3 totals 15 residues. Trimming left V 1 base short and J 3 bases short, with 11 bases between. Germline V gene sequence: CDR1 MNHNS, CDR2 SASEGT. This CDR3 is CASSEGLVRTDTQYF. CDR3 nucleotide sequence: TGTGCCAGCAGTGAAGGACTAGTTAGGACAGATACGCAGTATTTT.

The chain uses TRBV30 and TRBJ2-1; 8 nucleotides align to TRBD2. The CDR3 totals 15 residues. Germline lookup yields CDR1 GTSNPN and CDR2 SVGIG (reference sequence). The V and J ends lost 0 bases and 7 bases, in that order; junction bases with no gene match: 8. The CDR3 protein is CAWSVRAGAGNEQFF. CDR3 coding DNA: TGTGCCTGGAGTGTAAGAGCGGGAGCGGGGAATGAGCAGTTCTTC.

V usage is TRBV5-4 and J usage is TRBJ2-3; D may be TRBD2 (5 bases). The ends were cut back, 2 bases at V and 13 bases at J, with 14 bases in the middle. This CDR3 contains 12 residues. Looked up from germline, CDR1 is SGHNT and CDR2 is YYREEE (reference sequence). CDR3 sequence (DNA): TGTGCCAGCAGCTTAGGAGGACTCCCTAAGTATTTT. Translating it yields CASSLGGLPKYF.

The rearrangement uses TRBV11-2 and TRBJ2-3; D uncertain. This CDR3 comprises 13 residues. V lost 5 bases and J 11 bases, leaving 17 bases between the germline ends. Looked up from germline, CDR1 is SGHAT and CDR2 is FQNNGV. CDR3 region: CASSADRVSVQYF. The CDR3 coding sequence is TGTGCCAGCAGCGCCGACCGGGTCAGCGTGCAGTATTTT.